The 17 T cell receptor beta chains given below trace back to one sample, sequenced in a study of CD8+ T cells in alopecia areata. The treatment was: oral pan-JAK inhibitor, 5-10 mg twice daily. Reverse transcription of extracted RNA yielded cDNA, which provided the sequencing template. The method was immunoSEQ multiplex PCR; TCRdb's version includes in-frame clones alone and lacks a portion of them. The sample shows 200,000 or so clones, 58% of them seen only once. The specimen was CD4+ T cells sorted from blood, collected at week 24, from a patient treated with tofacitinib. These receptors all stem from a human donor with alopecia areata.

The chain uses TRBV30 and TRBJ1-1, with a weak D call TRBD1 (6 bases). Trimming stripped 2 bases from V and 2 bases from J, with 9 bases between. This CDR3 is 13 amino acids long. Germline lookup yields CDR1 GTSNPN and CDR2 SVGIG (reference sequence). For the CDR3, the DNA is TGTGCCTGGAGTAGGGGGAGTAACACTGAAGCTTTCTTT. Translation: CAWSRGSNTEAFF.

V usage is TRBV19 and J usage is TRBJ2-7; 12 bases align to TRBD1. Germline V CDR1 and CDR2: LNHDA, SQIVND (reference sequence). This CDR3 has 14 amino acids. The V gene end was trimmed by 6 bases and the J gene end by 6 bases; junction bases not matched to a gene: 6. This CDR3 is CASSWDRGQGEQYF. Written as DNA, the CDR3 is TGTGCCAGTAGCTGGGACAGGGGGCAGGGCGAGCAGTACTTC.

This clone appeared once. The V gene is TRBV7-2, the J gene TRBJ2-3, with unresolved D. V was pared by 7 bases and J by 1 base, with 6 bases between. This CDR3 has 12 residues. CDR1 is SGHTA and CDR2 is FQGNSA in the germline V gene. Here the CDR3 reads CASNAGTDTQYF. The CDR3 bases are TGTGCCAGCAACGCTGGCACAGATACGCAGTATTTT.

Only a few counts were recorded for this clone. The chain joins TRBV5-1 to TRBJ2-7, with 8 bases identical to TRBD2. Germline CDR1 is SGHRS and CDR2 is YFSETQ. The CDR3 is 15 residues long. With V trimmed by 0 bases and J by 3 bases, 5 bases remained unmatched. The CDR3 sequence is CASSLASGRGYEQYF. Written as DNA, the CDR3 is TGCGCCAGCAGCTTGGCCAGCGGGAGAGGCTACGAGCAGTACTTC.

The J gene is TRBJ2-1, the V gene TRBV2, with 7 bases identical to TRBD2. V trimming: 4 bases; J trimming: 9 bases; junction bases outside the gene matches: 9. The length of the CDR3 is 14 residues. Germline V gives CDR1 SNHLY, CDR2 FYNNEI. The CDR3 nucleotides read TGTGCCAGCAGTGCGCAAGCGGGATTCGGTGAGCAGTTCTTC. This encodes CASSAQAGFGEQFF.

This clone was detected only once. Written as DNA, the CDR3 is TGTGCCAGCAGCTTAGTGCAGGGGCGATACAATGAGCAGTTCTTC. The encoded protein is CASSLVQGRYNEQFF. The chain carries TRBV7-8 and TRBJ2-1, with D tentatively TRBD1 (6 bases). V shed 1 base and J shed 4 bases, with 11 bases lying between them. Germline V gene sequence: CDR1 SGHVS, CDR2 FQNEAQ. This CDR3 has 15 amino acids.

This clone was found a few times. The V gene is TRBV6-6, the J gene TRBJ2-3; 9 positions agree with TRBD1. The V gene's germline CDR1 is MNHNY and CDR2 SVGAGI (reference sequence). V lost 6 bases to trimming and J lost 2 bases; unmatched junction nucleotides: 6. The CDR3 runs to 15 residues. CDR3 DNA sequence: TGTGCCAGCAGGGGACAGGGTGCCTACACAGATACGCAGTATTTT. It encodes CASRGQGAYTDTQYF.

The rearrangement joins TRBV30 to TRBJ2-7, with 9 nucleotides matching TRBD1. Looked up from germline, CDR1 is GTSNPN and CDR2 is SVGIG (reference sequence). Germline trimming cut 0 bases from V and 2 bases from J; bases unmatched to any gene: 11. The CDR3 covers 17 residues. CDR3 in DNA: TGTGCCTGGAGTGTACGCTTCGGGACAGGGACTGCCTACGAGCAGTACTTC. Translated, it gives CAWSVRFGTGTAYEQYF.

The V gene is TRBV19, the J gene TRBJ2-2; TRBD1 matches at 9 bases. The V gene's germline CDR1 is LNHDA and CDR2 SQIVND (reference sequence). J gave up 4 bases and V 7 bases, and 16 bases lay outside the gene matches. This CDR3 spans 18 amino acids. The CDR3 coding sequence is TGTGCCAGTACCTATTGGACCCGGGACAGGGATGGCACCGGGGAGCTGTTTTTT. As protein: CASTYWTRDRDGTGELFF.

V is TRBV15 and J is TRBJ2-5; 7 bases fit TRBD2. V was clipped by 5 bases and J by 3 bases; unmatched bases: 6. Germline lookup yields CDR1 LNHNV and CDR2 YYDKDF (reference sequence). This CDR3 comprises 14 residues. The CDR3 DNA reads as TGTGCCACCAGCCAACGAAGCGGGGAAGAGACCCAGTACTTC. It yields the protein CATSQRSGEETQYF.

The gene calls are TRBV7-2 and TRBJ1-4; D may be TRBD1 (5 bases). Germline CDR1 is SGHTA and CDR2 is FQGNSA. The CDR3 is made up of 15 amino acids. V lost 5 bases to trimming and J lost 3 bases, with 13 bases between them. The CDR3 loop reads CASSDPGGPNEKLFF. The CDR3 DNA reads TGTGCCAGCAGCGACCCTGGGGGACCTAATGAAAAACTGTTTTTT.

V usage is TRBV5-1 and J usage is TRBJ2-5; TRBD2 is a possible D gene (7 bases). CDR3 length equals 17 residues. The germline CDR1 and CDR2 sequences are SGHRS and YFSETQ. Between the trimmed V and J ends, which lost 1 base and 1 base, there was a span of 17 bases. The CDR3 spells CASSLSVGGAIQETQYF. CDR3 bases: TGCGCCAGCAGCTTGAGCGTTGGGGGGGCCATCCAAGAGACCCAGTACTTC.

This sequence joins TRBV27 and TRBJ2-7, with TRBD1 identical over 7 bases. The CDR3 is 15 residues long. Germline values: CDR1 MNHEY, CDR2 SMNVEV (reference sequence). V shed 4 bases, J shed 0 bases, and the junction held 6 bases outside the gene matches. CDR3 in amino acids: CASSSLGTASYEQYF. The CDR3 nucleotides read TGTGCCAGCAGTTCCCTCGGGACAGCCTCCTACGAGCAGTACTTC.

This clone was seen a handful of times. V is TRBV6-5 and J is TRBJ2-3; D may be TRBD1 (5 bases). Germline V gene data show CDR1 as MNHEY and CDR2 as SVGAGI. The CDR3 extends over 13 amino acids. V was clipped by 4 bases and J by 3 bases, with 8 bases between them. This CDR3 is CASSLQVTDTQYF. In DNA form, the CDR3 reads TGTGCCAGCAGTTTACAGGTTACAGATACGCAGTATTTT.

This clone was seen a few times. The chain carries TRBV10-3 and TRBJ2-7, with D unresolved. CDR3 length: 12 amino acids. Germline CDR1 reads ENHRY; CDR2 reads SYGVKD. The V gene lost 4 bases and the J gene lost 3 bases, with 7 bases spanning the gap. The CDR3 loop is CAISVYGYEQYF. The CDR3 DNA reads as TGTGCCATCAGTGTTTACGGCTACGAGCAGTACTTC.

The chain couples TRBV7-2 to TRBJ2-7; D gene ambiguous. CDR1 is SGHTA and CDR2 is FQGNSA in the germline V gene. CDR3 length: 15 amino acids. Deletions cut 1 base from V and 3 bases from J, with 13 bases between. This CDR3 is CASSLESSRGYEQYF. The CDR3 coding sequence is TGTGCCAGCAGCTTAGAGTCCTCAAGAGGCTACGAGCAGTACTTC.

This rearrangement joins TRBV21-1 to TRBJ1-5; TRBD1, the table's D call, was not compared with the DNA. TRBV21-1 is designated a pseudogene. The length of the CDR3 is 18 residues. CDR3 region: CASSKALWDRGNNQPQHF. CDR3 DNA sequence: TGTGCCAGCAGCAAAGCGCTTTGGGACAGGGGAAACAATCAGCCCCAGCATTTT.